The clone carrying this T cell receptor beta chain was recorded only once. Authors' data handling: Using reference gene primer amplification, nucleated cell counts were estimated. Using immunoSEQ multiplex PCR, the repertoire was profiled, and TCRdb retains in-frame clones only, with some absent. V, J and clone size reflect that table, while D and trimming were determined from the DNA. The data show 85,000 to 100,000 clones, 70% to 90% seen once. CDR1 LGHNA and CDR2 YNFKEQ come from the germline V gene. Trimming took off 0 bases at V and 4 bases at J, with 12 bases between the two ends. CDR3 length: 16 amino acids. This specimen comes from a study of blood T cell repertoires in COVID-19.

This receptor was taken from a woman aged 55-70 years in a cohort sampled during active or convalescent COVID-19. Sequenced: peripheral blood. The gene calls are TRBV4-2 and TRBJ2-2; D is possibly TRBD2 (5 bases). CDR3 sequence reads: CASSQDLGSATGELFF. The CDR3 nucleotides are TGTGCCAGCAGCCAAGATTTGGGTAGCGCCACCGGGGAGCTGTTTTTT.